This TCR beta chain was sequenced in a study of blood T cell repertoires in COVID-19. Repertoires were generated with immunoSEQ multiplex PCR, while TCRdb's copy carries only in-frame clones and drops some. The data show 200,000 to 250,000 clones, roughly 80% seen once. Germline CDR1 SGHAT, CDR2 FQNNGV. Between the trimmed V and J ends, which lost 3 bases and 3 bases, there was a span of 8 bases. The CDR3 runs to 14 residues. The TCR comes from a man aged 55-75 years who had recovered from COVID-19. The sample comprised PBMCs or T cells enriched from blood (not recorded which). The rearrangement uses TRBV11-2 and TRBJ2-2, with TRBD2 as a possible D gene (6 bases). The CDR3 DNA sequence: TGTGCCAGCAGCTTCGGGGGTGACACCGGGGAGCTGTTTTTT. Protein sequence: CASSFGGDTGELFF.